This is a list of T cell receptor beta chains from one sample in a study of control samples from healthy donors and cancer patients. The assay was immunoSEQ multiplex PCR, and TCRdb's table has in-frame clones only and misses some. This repertoire shows about 170,000 clones, roughly 88% found once; its top ten account for approximately 4.9%. Sequenced sample: blood. Receptor source: a woman in her thirties in good health. The CDR3 runs from the conserved cysteine through the conserved F or W. Fields, in order: J gene, clone size, D gene, V gene, CDR3 length, CDR3 DNA, CDR3 protein. The D gene is left open where the match is weak. Rows give clone size only sometimes, using once, few, many, or a class for an expanded clone.

j_call: TRBJ2-1; clone_size: -; d_call: -; v_call: TRBV2; cdr3_length: 15; cdr3_nt: TGTGCCAGCAGTGAAGGGTGGGCGTCCTACAATGAGCAGTTCTTC; cdr3_aa: CASSEGWASYNEQFF
j_call: TRBJ1-1; clone_size: -; d_call: TRBD1; v_call: TRBV10-3; cdr3_length: 17; cdr3_nt: TGTGCCATCAGTGAGCCGAGGGGGGGACAGGGGAACACTGAAGCTTTCTTT; cdr3_aa: CAISEPRGGQGNTEAFF
j_call: TRBJ2-1; clone_size: -; d_call: -; v_call: TRBV6-6; cdr3_length: 15; cdr3_nt: TGTGCCAGCACCATAGACGGGAGTAGATACAATGAGCAGTTCTTC; cdr3_aa: CASTIDGSRYNEQFF
j_call: TRBJ2-1; clone_size: -; d_call: -; v_call: TRBV11-2; cdr3_length: 15; cdr3_nt: TGTGCCAGCAGCGAAAGGGGGGGCTCCTACAATGAGCAGTTCTTC; cdr3_aa: CASSERGGSYNEQFF
j_call: TRBJ2-1; clone_size: -; d_call: TRBD2; v_call: TRBV28; cdr3_length: 14; cdr3_nt: TGTGCCAGCGTAGTAGCGGGAAGGTACAATGAGCAGTTCTTC; cdr3_aa: CASVVAGRYNEQFF
j_call: TRBJ2-5; clone_size: -; d_call: TRBD2; v_call: TRBV7-8; cdr3_length: 17; cdr3_nt: TGTGCCAGCAGCGCACCGCCCGGACTAGCTCTTCAGGAGACCCAGTACTTC; cdr3_aa: CASSAPPGLALQETQYF
j_call: TRBJ2-3; clone_size: -; d_call: TRBD2; v_call: TRBV30; cdr3_length: 13; cdr3_nt: TGTGCCAGAGCGGGGGGTCGCACAGATACGCAGTATTTT; cdr3_aa: CARAGGRTDTQYF
j_call: TRBJ2-7; clone_size: -; d_call: -; v_call: TRBV24-1; cdr3_length: 15; cdr3_nt: TGTGCCACCAGTGACAAGACGCACAGCCTTTACGAGCAGTACTTC; cdr3_aa: CATSDKTHSLYEQYF
j_call: TRBJ2-3; clone_size: -; d_call: TRBD1; v_call: TRBV9; cdr3_length: 16; cdr3_nt: TGTGCCAGCAGCTCCAGACAGGGACGGAACACAGATACGCAGTATTTT; cdr3_aa: CASSSRQGRNTDTQYF
j_call: TRBJ1-6; clone_size: -; d_call: -; v_call: TRBV9; cdr3_length: 15; cdr3_nt: TGTGCCAGCAGCGTAGGGGTAGGGGACGAATCACCCCTCCACTTT; cdr3_aa: CASSVGVGDESPLHF
j_call: TRBJ1-5; clone_size: -; d_call: -; v_call: TRBV14; cdr3_length: 15; cdr3_nt: TGTGCCAGCAGCCAGGGGCAGGTTAGCAATCAGCCCCAGCATTTT; cdr3_aa: CASSQGQVSNQPQHF
j_call: TRBJ2-7; clone_size: -; d_call: TRBD1; v_call: TRBV23-1; cdr3_length: 15; cdr3_nt: TGCGCCAGCAGTCAATCTGCGGCAGGGGGCAACGAGCAGTACTTC; cdr3_aa: CASSQSAAGGNEQYF
j_call: TRBJ2-7; clone_size: -; d_call: TRBD1; v_call: TRBV29-1; cdr3_length: 13; cdr3_nt: TGCAGCGTCGGACAGGGCTATTCCTACGAGCAGTACTTC; cdr3_aa: CSVGQGYSYEQYF
j_call: TRBJ2-1; clone_size: -; d_call: TRBD2; v_call: TRBV5-1; cdr3_length: 13; cdr3_nt: TGCGCCAGCAGCTTGGGGACTAGCAGGGAGCAGTTCTTC; cdr3_aa: CASSLGTSREQFF
j_call: TRBJ2-7; clone_size: -; d_call: TRBD2; v_call: TRBV19; cdr3_length: 15; cdr3_nt: TGTGCCAGCGAAGGAGGGACTAGCGGGAAACACGAGCAGTACTTC; cdr3_aa: CASEGGTSGKHEQYF
j_call: TRBJ1-2; clone_size: -; d_call: TRBD1; v_call: TRBV5-6; cdr3_length: 15; cdr3_nt: TGTGCCAGCAGCTGGTGGGACAGGGGGAACTATGGCTACACCTTC; cdr3_aa: CASSWWDRGNYGYTF
j_call: TRBJ2-1; clone_size: -; d_call: -; v_call: TRBV4-1; cdr3_length: 16; cdr3_nt: TGCGCCAGCAGCCAAGAGGGGATAAGCGCCTACAATGAGCAGTTCTTC; cdr3_aa: CASSQEGISAYNEQFF
j_call: TRBJ2-2; clone_size: -; d_call: -; v_call: TRBV7-2; cdr3_length: 16; cdr3_nt: TGTGCCAGCAGCTTAGTTTTCGCGGTAAACACCGGGGAGCTGTTTTTT; cdr3_aa: CASSLVFAVNTGELFF
j_call: TRBJ2-5; clone_size: -; d_call: TRBD1; v_call: TRBV6-6; cdr3_length: 15; cdr3_nt: TGTGCCAGCAGTCTCGGGACAGGGGGTGCGGAGACCCAGTACTTC; cdr3_aa: CASSLGTGGAETQYF
j_call: TRBJ1-6; clone_size: -; d_call: TRBD1; v_call: TRBV3-1/TRBV3-2; cdr3_length: 12; cdr3_nt: TGTGCCACCAGGACAGGGGATTCACCCCTCCACTTT; cdr3_aa: CATRTGDSPLHF
j_call: TRBJ2-5; clone_size: -; d_call: -; v_call: TRBV7-2; cdr3_length: 13; cdr3_nt: TGTGCCAGCAGCTTGGGTTTTGGGGAGACCCAGTACTTC; cdr3_aa: CASSLGFGETQYF
j_call: TRBJ1-2; clone_size: -; d_call: -; v_call: TRBV12-3/TRBV12-4; cdr3_length: 12; cdr3_nt: TGTGCCAGCAGTTTAATGACAGCTGGCTACACCTTC; cdr3_aa: CASSLMTAGYTF
j_call: TRBJ1-1; clone_size: -; d_call: -; v_call: TRBV27; cdr3_length: 13; cdr3_nt: TGTGCCAGCAGTTTATCGGGAGCAGGTGAAGCTTTCTTT; cdr3_aa: CASSLSGAGEAFF
j_call: TRBJ1-6; clone_size: -; d_call: -; v_call: TRBV3-1/TRBV3-2; cdr3_length: 16; cdr3_nt: TGTGCCAGCAGCCAAGCTCAGGGAGGGTTGAATTCACCCCTCCACTTT; cdr3_aa: CASSQAQGGLNSPLHF
j_call: TRBJ1-5; clone_size: -; d_call: -; v_call: TRBV19; cdr3_length: 20; cdr3_nt: TGTGCCAGTAGTATAAGCCCGTTGCTTTTAAGCAGTATGCCTGATCAGCCCCAGCATTTT; cdr3_aa: CASSISPLLLSSMPDQPQHF
j_call: TRBJ1-6; clone_size: -; d_call: -; v_call: TRBV11-3; cdr3_length: 15; cdr3_nt: TGTGCCAGCAGCTTAGGGGATGGAAGTTCGGATCGCCTCCACTTT; cdr3_aa: CASSLGDGSSDRLHF
j_call: TRBJ1-5; clone_size: -; d_call: TRBD1; v_call: TRBV7-9; cdr3_length: 15; cdr3_nt: TGTGCCAGCAGCACGACAGGGGAAGGAGGGTTGCCCCAGCATTTT; cdr3_aa: CASSTTGEGGLPQHF
j_call: TRBJ2-3; clone_size: -; d_call: -; v_call: TRBV5-4; cdr3_length: 15; cdr3_nt: TGTGCCAGCAGCTTGGATGGGGTCTTCACAGATACGCAGTATTTT; cdr3_aa: CASSLDGVFTDTQYF
j_call: TRBJ2-1; clone_size: once; d_call: -; v_call: TRBV5-1; cdr3_length: 14; cdr3_nt: TGCGCCAGCAGCACGGGCGGGGTTAACAATGAGCAGTTCTTC; cdr3_aa: CASSTGGVNNEQFF
j_call: TRBJ2-1; clone_size: -; d_call: TRBD1; v_call: TRBV6-5; cdr3_length: 11; cdr3_nt: TGTGCCAGCACCGCAGGGACAGCGCAGTTCTTC; cdr3_aa: CASTAGTAQFF
j_call: TRBJ1-5; clone_size: -; d_call: -; v_call: TRBV19; cdr3_length: 12; cdr3_nt: TGTGCCAGTAGAGGGGGTTATCAGCCCCAGCATTTT; cdr3_aa: CASRGGYQPQHF
j_call: TRBJ1-2; clone_size: many; d_call: -; v_call: TRBV3-1/TRBV3-2; cdr3_length: 13; cdr3_nt: TGTGCCAGCAGCCCACACAGGGCCTATGGCTACACCTTC; cdr3_aa: CASSPHRAYGYTF
j_call: TRBJ1-1; clone_size: -; d_call: TRBD1; v_call: TRBV28; cdr3_length: 18; cdr3_nt: TGTGCCAGCAGTTTATCCCTGACAGGGGCCCAGGGGAACACTGAAGCTTTCTTT; cdr3_aa: CASSLSLTGAQGNTEAFF
j_call: TRBJ2-3; clone_size: -; d_call: -; v_call: TRBV29-1; cdr3_length: 16; cdr3_nt: TGCAGCGTTGAAGATCGGCGGAGTAGATGGGGAGATACGCAGTATTTT; cdr3_aa: CSVEDRRSRWGDTQYF
j_call: TRBJ2-3; clone_size: -; d_call: TRBD1; v_call: TRBV6-1; cdr3_length: 15; cdr3_nt: TGTGCCAGCAGTGACCGACAGGGTGGTCCAGATACGCAGTATTTT; cdr3_aa: CASSDRQGGPDTQYF
j_call: TRBJ2-7; clone_size: -; d_call: -; v_call: TRBV3-1/TRBV3-2; cdr3_length: 11; cdr3_nt: TGTGCCAGCAGCCGGAACTACGAGCAGTACTTC; cdr3_aa: CASSRNYEQYF
j_call: TRBJ2-2; clone_size: -; d_call: -; v_call: TRBV27; cdr3_length: 14; cdr3_nt: TGTGCCAGCAGTGCCCACGCGAACACCGGGGAGCTGTTTTTT; cdr3_aa: CASSAHANTGELFF
j_call: TRBJ2-1; clone_size: -; d_call: -; v_call: TRBV9; cdr3_length: 12; cdr3_nt: TGTGCCAGCAGCGTTGGCAAGAATGAGCAGTTCTTC; cdr3_aa: CASSVGKNEQFF
j_call: TRBJ1-2; clone_size: -; d_call: TRBD1; v_call: TRBV20-1; cdr3_length: 11; cdr3_nt: TGCAGTGCTAAAGGGGGCAGCGGCTACACCTTC; cdr3_aa: CSAKGGSGYTF
j_call: TRBJ1-2; clone_size: once; d_call: -; v_call: TRBV13; cdr3_length: 14; cdr3_nt: TGTGCCAGCAGCTCCCGAGGGGGGGCCCATGGCTACACCTTC; cdr3_aa: CASSSRGGAHGYTF